The clone carrying this T cell receptor (beta chain) was detected once. Its antigen is still unknown. The sample comes from a study of STAT5B mutations in CD4+ large granular lymphocyte leukemia. Study-wide results and caveats: No patients shared main leukemic clonotypes, though roughly 27% appeared at low frequency elsewhere. CD4-sorted patient repertoires seemed more clonal than healthy CD4+ repertoires.

Controls came from buffy coats of healthy blood donors. The assay was run at survey level. TCRdb's copy holds only in-frame clones and misses some; the assay was immunoSEQ multiplex PCR. The profile covers over 25,000 clones, with under 90% appearing a single time and 0.33% taken by the ten largest. Germline lookup yields CDR1 MNHEY and CDR2 SVGAGI. Unmatched junction bases numbered 4, after V lost 2 bases and J lost 7 bases. The CDR3 is 14 residues long. The clonotype comes from a human donor in good health. The sample was CD4+ T cells from blood buffy coats. V usage is TRBV6-5 and J usage is TRBJ2-1; 8 nucleotides match TRBD1. The CDR3 DNA reads as TGTGCCAGCAGTTACCTCAGGGGGCGGAATGAGCAGTTCTTC. It codes for CASSYLRGRNEQFF.